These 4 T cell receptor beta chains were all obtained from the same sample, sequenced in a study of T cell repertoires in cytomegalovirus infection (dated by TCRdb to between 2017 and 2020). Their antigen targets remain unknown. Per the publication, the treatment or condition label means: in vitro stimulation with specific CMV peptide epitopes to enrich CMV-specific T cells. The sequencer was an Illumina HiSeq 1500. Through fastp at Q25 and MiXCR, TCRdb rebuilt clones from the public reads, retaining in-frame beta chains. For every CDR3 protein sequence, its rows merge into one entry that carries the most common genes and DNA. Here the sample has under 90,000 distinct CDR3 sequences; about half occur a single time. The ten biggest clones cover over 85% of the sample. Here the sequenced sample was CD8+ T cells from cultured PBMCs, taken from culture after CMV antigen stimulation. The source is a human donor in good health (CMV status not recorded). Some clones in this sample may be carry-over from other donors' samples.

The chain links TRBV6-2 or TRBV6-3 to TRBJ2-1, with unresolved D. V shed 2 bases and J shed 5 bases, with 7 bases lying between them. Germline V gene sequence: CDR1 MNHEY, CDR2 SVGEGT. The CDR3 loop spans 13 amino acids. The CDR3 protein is CASSYDNNNEQFF. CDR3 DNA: TGTGCCAGCAGTTACGACAACAACAATGAGCAGTTCTTC.

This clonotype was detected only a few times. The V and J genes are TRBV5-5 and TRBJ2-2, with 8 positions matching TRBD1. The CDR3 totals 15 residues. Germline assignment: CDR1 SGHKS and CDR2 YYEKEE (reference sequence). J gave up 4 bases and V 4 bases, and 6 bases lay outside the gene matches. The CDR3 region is CASSLGQGGTGELFF. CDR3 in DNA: TGTGCCAGCAGCCTTGGACAGGGCGGCACCGGGGAGCTGTTTTTT.

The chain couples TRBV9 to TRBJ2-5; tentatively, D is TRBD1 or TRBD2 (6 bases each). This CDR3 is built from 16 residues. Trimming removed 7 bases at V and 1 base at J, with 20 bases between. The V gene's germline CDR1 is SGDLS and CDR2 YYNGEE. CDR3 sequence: CASALEEGGLQETQYF. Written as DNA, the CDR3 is TGTGCCAGCGCCCTCGAAGAGGGGGGCCTCCAAGAGACCCAGTACTTC. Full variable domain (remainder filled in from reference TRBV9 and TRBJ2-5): DSGVTQTPKHLITATGQRVTLRCSPRSGDLSVYWYQQSLDQGLQFLIQYYNGEERAKGNILERFSAQQFPDLHSELNLSSLELGDSALYFCASALEEGGLQETQYFGPGTRLLVL.

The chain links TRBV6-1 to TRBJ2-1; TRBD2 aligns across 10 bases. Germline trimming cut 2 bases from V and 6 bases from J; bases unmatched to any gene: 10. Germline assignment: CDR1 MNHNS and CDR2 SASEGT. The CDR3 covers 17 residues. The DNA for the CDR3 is TGTGCCAGCAGTGAATGGAGAAGCGGGAGGGCCCTCAATGAGCAGTTCTTC. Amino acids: CASSEWRSGRALNEQFF.